This TCR beta chain was documented in a study of OX40 agonist ivuxolimab in advanced cancers. In the study overall: Patients assigned to dose escalation were diagnosed with hepatocellular carcinoma, melanoma, renal cell or head and neck cancer. Findings and caveats of the study: CD8+ T cells (on average) carried more expanded clones than CD4+ T cells. Compared with others, partial responders at 0.1-3.0 mg/kg displayed clonal expansion among the lowest. What antigens the expanded peripheral T cells recognized was never established.

The sample holds one count of this clone. The antigen remains undetermined. CDR3 length: 15 amino acids. Germline V gives CDR1 MNHEY, CDR2 SMNVEV (reference sequence). Deletions cut 3 bases from V and 3 bases from J, with 15 bases between. Assay used: immunoSEQ multiplex PCR; TCRdb lists only in-frame clones, some missing. Of about 19,000 clones listed, roughly 85% are singletons. This receptor was identified in an adult with an advanced solid tumor such as melanoma, head and neck, liver or kidney cancer. The starting material was CD4+ or CD8+ T cells sorted from blood, obtained in a trial of the OX40 agonist ivuxolimab. The chain links TRBV27 to TRBJ2-7, with D perhaps matching TRBD1 or TRBD2 (5 bases each). The DNA for the CDR3 is TGTGCCAGCAGTTTGAATTCCGGGACCTACTACGAGCAGTACTTC. It codes for CASSLNSGTYYEQYF.